The TCR beta chain described here comes from a study of T cell clonotyping in hematopoietic cell transplantation. Study findings and constraints: Few recipient clonotypes overlapped donors; over 95% were de novo at given depth. Without cell sorting, CD4 versus CD8 contributions remain unresolved. Pathologically expanded recipient clonotypes increased progressively from day 30 to day 180 as diversity fell. Higher Inverse Simpson Index values in graft donor and pretransplant recipient predicted broader posttransplant TCR diversity.

Germline loops: CDR1 SGHTA, CDR2 FQGNSA. This CDR3 region has 15 residues. V lost 5 bases to trimming and J lost 2 bases, with 16 bases between them. Note on this clone: What it recognizes is unknown.

Repertoires were generated with immunoSEQ multiplex PCR, while TCRdb's copy carries only in-frame clones and drops some. The sample includes approximately 41,000 clones, 95% of them seen just once. This clonotype originated in a man younger than 40 in good health. Some clones in this sample may be carry-over from other donors' samples. The chain is built from TRBV7-2 and TRBJ2-7; D is perhaps TRBD1 (5 bases). The material sequenced was peripheral blood mononuclear cells. This chain's CDR3 is CASSRRTQGAYEQYF. CDR3 coding DNA: TGTGCCAGCAGCCGACGTACGCAAGGGGCCTACGAGCAGTACTTC.